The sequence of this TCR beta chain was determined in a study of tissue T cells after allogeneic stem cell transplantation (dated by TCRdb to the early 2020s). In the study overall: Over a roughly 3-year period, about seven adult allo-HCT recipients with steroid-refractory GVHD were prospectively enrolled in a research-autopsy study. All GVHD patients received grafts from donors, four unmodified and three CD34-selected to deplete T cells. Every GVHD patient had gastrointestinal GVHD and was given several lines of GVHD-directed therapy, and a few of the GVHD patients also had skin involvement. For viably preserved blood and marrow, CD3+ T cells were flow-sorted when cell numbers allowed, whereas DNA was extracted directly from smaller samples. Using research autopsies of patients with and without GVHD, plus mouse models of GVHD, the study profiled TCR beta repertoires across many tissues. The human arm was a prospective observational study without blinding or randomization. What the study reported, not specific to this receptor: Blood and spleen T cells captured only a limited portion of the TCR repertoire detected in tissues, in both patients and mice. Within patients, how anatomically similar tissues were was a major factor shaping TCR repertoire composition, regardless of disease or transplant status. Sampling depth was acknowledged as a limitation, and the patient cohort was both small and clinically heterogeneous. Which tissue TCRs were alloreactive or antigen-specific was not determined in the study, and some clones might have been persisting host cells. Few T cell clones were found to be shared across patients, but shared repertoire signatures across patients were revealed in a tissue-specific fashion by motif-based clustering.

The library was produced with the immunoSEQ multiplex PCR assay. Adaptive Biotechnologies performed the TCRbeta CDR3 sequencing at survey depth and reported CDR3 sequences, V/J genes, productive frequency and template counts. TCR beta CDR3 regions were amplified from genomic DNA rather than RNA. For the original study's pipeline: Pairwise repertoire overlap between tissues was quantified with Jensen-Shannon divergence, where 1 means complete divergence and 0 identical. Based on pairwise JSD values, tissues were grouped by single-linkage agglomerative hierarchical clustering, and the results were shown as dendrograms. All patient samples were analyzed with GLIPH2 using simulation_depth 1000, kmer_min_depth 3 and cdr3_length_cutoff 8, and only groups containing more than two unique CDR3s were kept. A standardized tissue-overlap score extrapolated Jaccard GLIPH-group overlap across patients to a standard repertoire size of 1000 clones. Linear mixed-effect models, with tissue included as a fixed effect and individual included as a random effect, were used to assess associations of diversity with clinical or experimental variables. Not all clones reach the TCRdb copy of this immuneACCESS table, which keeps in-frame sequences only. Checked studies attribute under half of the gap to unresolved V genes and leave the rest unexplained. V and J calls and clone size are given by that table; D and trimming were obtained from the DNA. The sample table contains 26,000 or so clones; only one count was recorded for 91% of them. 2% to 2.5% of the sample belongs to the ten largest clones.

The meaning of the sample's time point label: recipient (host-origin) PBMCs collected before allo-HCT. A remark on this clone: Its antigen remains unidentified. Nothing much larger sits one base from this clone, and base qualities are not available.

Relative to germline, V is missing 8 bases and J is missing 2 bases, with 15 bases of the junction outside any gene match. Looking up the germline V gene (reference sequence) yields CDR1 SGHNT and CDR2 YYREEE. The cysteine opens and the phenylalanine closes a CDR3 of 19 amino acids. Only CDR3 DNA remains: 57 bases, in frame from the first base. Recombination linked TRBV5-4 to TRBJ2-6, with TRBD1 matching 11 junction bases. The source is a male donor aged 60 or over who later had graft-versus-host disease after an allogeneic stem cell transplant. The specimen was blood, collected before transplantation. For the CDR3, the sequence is CASGTGTGGMGAGANVLTF. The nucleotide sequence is TGTGCCAGTGGGACCGGGACAGGGGGAATGGGTGCTGGGGCCAACGTCCTGACTTTC. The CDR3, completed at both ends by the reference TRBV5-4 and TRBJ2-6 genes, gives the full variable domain ETGVTQSPTHLIKTRGQQVTLRCSSQSGHNTVSWYQQALGQGPQFIFQYYREEENGRGNFPPRFSGLQFPNYSSELNVNALELDDSALYLCASGTGTGGMGAGANVLTFGAGSRLTVL.